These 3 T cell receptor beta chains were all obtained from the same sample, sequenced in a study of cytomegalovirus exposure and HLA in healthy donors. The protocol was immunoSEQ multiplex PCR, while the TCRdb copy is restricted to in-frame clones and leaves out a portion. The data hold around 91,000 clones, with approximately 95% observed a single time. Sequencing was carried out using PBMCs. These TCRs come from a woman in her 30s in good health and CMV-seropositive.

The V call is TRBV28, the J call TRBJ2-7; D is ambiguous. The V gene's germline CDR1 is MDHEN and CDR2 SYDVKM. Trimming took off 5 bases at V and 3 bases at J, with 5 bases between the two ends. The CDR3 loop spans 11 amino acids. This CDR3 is CASSPRYEQYF. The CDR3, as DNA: TGTGCCAGCAGTCCCCGCTACGAGCAGTACTTC.

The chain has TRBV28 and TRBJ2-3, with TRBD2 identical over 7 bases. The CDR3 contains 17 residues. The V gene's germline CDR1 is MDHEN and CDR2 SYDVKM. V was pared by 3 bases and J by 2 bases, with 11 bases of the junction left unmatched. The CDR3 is CASSFGPSGDYTDTQYF. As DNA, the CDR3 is TGTGCCAGCAGTTTTGGCCCTAGCGGAGACTACACAGATACGCAGTATTTT.

The CDR3 nucleotides are TGTGCCAGCAGGGGGACAGGGATCTACGAGCAGTACTTC. Translating gives CASRGTGIYEQYF. This chain joins TRBV6-1 and TRBJ2-7, with 9 bases aligning to TRBD1. This CDR3 has 13 residues. J was trimmed by 3 bases and V by 6 bases; bases with no gene match: 3. Germline loops: CDR1 MNHNS, CDR2 SASEGT.